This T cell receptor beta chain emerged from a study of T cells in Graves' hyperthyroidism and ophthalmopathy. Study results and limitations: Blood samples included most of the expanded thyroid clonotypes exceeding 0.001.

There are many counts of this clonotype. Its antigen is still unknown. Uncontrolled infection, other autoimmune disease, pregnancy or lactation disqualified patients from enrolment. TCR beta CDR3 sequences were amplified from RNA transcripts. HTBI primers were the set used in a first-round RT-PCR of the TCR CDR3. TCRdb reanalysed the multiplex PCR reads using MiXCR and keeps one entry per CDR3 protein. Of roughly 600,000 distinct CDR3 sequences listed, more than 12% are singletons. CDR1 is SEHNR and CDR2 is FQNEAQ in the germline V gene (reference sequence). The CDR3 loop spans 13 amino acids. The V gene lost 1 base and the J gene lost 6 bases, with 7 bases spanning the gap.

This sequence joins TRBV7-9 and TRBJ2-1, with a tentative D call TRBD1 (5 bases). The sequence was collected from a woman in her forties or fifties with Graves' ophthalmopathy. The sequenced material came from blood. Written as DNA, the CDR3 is TGTGCCAGCAGCTTAGAAGGGGTCAATGAGCAGTTCTTC. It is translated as CASSLEGVNEQFF.